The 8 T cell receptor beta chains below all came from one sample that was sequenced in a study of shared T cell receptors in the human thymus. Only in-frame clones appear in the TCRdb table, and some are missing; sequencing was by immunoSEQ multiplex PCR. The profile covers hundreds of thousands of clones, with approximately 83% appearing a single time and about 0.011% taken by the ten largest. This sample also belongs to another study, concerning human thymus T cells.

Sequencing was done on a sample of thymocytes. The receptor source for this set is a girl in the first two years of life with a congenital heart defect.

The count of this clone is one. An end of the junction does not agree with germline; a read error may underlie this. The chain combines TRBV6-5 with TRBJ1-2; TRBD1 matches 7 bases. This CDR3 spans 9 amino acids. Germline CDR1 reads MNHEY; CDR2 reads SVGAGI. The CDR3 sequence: CASGYPGQF. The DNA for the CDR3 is TGTGCCAGCGGTTACCCGGGACAGTTC.

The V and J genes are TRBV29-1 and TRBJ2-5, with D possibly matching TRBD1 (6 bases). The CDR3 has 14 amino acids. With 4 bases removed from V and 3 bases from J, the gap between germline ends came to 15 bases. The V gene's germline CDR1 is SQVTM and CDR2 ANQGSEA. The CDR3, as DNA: TGCAGCGTTGTTAGGGGGAGCCGGAAAGAGACCCAGTACTTC. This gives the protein CSVVRGSRKETQYF. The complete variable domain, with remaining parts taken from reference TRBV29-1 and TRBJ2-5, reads SAVISQKPSRDICQRGTSLTIQCQVDSQVTMMFWYRQQPGQSLTLIATANQGSEATYESGFVIDKFPISRPNLTFSTLTVSNMSPEDSSIYLCSVVRGSRKETQYFGPGTRLLVL.

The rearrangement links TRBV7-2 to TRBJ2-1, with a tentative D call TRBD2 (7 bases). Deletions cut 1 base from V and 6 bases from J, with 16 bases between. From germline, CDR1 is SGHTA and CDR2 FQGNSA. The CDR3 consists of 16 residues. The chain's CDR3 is CASSLDPGGPINEQFF. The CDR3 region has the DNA TGTGCCAGCAGCTTAGACCCCGGGGGGCCCATCAATGAGCAGTTCTTC. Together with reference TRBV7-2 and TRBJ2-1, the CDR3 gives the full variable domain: GAGVSQSPSNKVTEKGKDVELRCDPISGHTALYWYRQSLGQGLEFLIYFQGNSAPDKSGLPSDRFSAERTGGSVSTLTIQRTQQEDSAVYLCASSLDPGGPINEQFFGPGTRLTVL.

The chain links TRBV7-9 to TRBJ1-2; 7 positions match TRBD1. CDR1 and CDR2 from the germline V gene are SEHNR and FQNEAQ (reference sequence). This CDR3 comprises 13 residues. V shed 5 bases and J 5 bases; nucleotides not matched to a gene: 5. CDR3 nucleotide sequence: TGTGCCAGCAGCCGGACGACAGGGTATGGCTACACCTTC. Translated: CASSRTTGYGYTF.

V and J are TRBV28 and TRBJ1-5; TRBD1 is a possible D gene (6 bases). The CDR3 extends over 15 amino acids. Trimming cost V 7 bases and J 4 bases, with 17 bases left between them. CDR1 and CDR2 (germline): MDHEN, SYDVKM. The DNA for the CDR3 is TGTGCCAGCACCCACGAACACAGGGTGAATCAGCCCCAGCATTTT. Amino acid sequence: CASTHEHRVNQPQHF.

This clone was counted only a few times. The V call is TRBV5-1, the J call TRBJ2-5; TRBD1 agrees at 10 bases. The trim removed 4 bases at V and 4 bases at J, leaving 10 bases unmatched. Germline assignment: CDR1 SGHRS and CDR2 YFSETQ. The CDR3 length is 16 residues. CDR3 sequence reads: CASSPEGQGFRETQYF. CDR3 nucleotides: TGCGCCAGCAGCCCGGAGGGACAGGGGTTTAGAGAGACCCAGTACTTC.

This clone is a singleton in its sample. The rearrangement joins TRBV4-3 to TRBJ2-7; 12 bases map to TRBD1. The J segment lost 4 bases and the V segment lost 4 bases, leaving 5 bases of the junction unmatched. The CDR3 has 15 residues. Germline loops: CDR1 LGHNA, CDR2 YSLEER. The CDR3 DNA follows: TGCGCCAGCAGCCTGGGACAGGGGGCCTCTTACGAGCAGTACTTC. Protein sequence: CASSLGQGASYEQYF.

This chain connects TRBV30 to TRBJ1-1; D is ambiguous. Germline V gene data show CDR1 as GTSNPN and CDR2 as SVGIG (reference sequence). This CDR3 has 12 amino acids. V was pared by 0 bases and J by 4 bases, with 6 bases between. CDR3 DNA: TGTGCCTGGAGTGTAGCGAGCACTGAAGCTTTCTTT. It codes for CAWSVASTEAFF. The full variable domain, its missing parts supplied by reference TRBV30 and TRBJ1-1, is SQTIHQWPATLVQPVGSPLSLECTVEGTSNPNLYWYRQAAGRGLQLLFYSVGIGQISSEVPQNLSASRPQDRQFILSSKKLLLSDSGFYLCAWSVASTEAFFGQGTRLTVV.